This note documents a single TCR beta chain sequence. TCRdb's copy holds only in-frame clones and misses some; the assay was immunoSEQ multiplex PCR. Of around 250,000 clones listed, approximately 95% were seen once; the top ten hold 0.5% to 0.65%. Trimming removed 1 base from V and 0 bases from J, with 12 bases in between. CDR1 is SGHAT, CDR2 FQNNGV, per germline. CDR3 size: 16 residues. This sample was taken from a study of T cell responses to AZD1222 COVID-19 vaccine. The sequence derives from an adult in good health. The chain recombines TRBV11-2 with TRBJ1-2; D unclear. Sequenced material: peripheral blood, taken on day 0 of AZD1222 vaccination. This CDR3 reads CASSLARDLANYGYTF. The DNA for the CDR3 is TGTGCCAGCAGCTTAGCTAGGGATTTGGCTAACTATGGCTACACCTTC. The whole variable domain, filled in from reference TRBV11-2 and TRBJ1-2, reads EAGVAQSPRYKIIEKRQSVAFWCNPISGHATLYWYQQILGQGPKLLIQFQNNGVVDDSQLPKDRFSAERLKGVDSTLKIQPAKLEDSAVYLCASSLARDLANYGYTFGSGTRLTVV.